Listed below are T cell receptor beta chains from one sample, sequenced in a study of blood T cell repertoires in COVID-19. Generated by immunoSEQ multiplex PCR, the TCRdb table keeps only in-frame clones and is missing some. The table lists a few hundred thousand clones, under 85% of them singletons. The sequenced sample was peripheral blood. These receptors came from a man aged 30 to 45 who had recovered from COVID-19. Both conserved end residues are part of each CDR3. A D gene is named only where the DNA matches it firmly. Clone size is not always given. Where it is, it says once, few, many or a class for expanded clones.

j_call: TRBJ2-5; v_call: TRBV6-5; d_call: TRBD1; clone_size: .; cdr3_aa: CASSYSGTGLLKTQYF; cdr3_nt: TGTGCCAGCAGCTACTCCGGGACAGGGCTTCTGAAGACCCAGTACTTC
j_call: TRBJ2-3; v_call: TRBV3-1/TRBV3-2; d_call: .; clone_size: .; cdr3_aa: CASSLRNPTGTDTQYF; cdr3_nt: TGTGCCAGCAGCCTTAGAAACCCCACGGGCACAGATACGCAGTATTTT
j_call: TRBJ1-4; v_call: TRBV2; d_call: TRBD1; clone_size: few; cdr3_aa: CASIRGRDRGEKLFF; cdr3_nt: TGTGCCAGCATCCGGGGTCGGGACAGGGGTGAAAAACTGTTTTTT
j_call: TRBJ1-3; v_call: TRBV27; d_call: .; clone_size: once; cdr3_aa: CASSSQSLDSGNTIYF; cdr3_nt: TGTGCCAGCAGTTCGCAATCTCTAGACTCTGGAAACACCATATATTTT
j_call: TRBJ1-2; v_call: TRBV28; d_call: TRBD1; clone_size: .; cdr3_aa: CASSLGQGSGGYTF; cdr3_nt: TGTGCCAGCAGTTTAGGACAGGGGTCGGGTGGCTACACCTTC
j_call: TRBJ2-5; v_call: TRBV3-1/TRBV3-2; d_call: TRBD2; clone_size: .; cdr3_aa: CASSQKSYRLAFKETQYF; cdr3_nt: TGTGCCAGCAGCCAAAAAAGCTACCGACTAGCTTTCAAAGAGACCCAGTACTTC
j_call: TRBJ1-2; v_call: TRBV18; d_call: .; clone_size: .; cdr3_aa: CASSPGGRGPRGYTF; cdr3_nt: TGTGCCAGCTCACCGGGAGGGCGGGGGCCGAGAGGCTACACCTTC
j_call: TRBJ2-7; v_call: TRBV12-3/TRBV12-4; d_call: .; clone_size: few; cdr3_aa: CASSFAGVYEQYF; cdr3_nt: TGTGCCAGCAGTTTTGCAGGCGTTTACGAGCAGTACTTC
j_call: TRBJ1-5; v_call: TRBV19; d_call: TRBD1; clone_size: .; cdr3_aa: CASTERQGGNQPQHF; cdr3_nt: TGTGCCAGTACCGAACGACAGGGAGGCAATCAGCCCCAGCATTTT
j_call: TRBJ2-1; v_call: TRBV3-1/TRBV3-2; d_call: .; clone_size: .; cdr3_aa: CASSQPQGTNEQFF; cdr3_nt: TGTGCCAGCAGCCAACCTCAGGGGACAAATGAGCAGTTCTTC
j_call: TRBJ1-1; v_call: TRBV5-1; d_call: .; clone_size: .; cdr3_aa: CASSALATDEAFF; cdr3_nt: TGCGCCAGCAGCGCCCTCGCGACAGACGAAGCTTTCTTT
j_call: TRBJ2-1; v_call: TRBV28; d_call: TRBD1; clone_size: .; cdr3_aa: CASSPGGTGNEQFF; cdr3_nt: TGTGCCAGCAGCCCCGGGGGGACAGGGAATGAGCAGTTCTTC
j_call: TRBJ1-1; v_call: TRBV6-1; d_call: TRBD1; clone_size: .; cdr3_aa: CASSKDRGRTEAFF; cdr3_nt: TGTGCCAGCAGCAAGGACAGGGGGAGGACTGAAGCTTTCTTT
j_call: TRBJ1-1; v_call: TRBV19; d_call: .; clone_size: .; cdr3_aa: CASRRYLDTEAFF; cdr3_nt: TGTGCCAGTAGGCGGTACTTGGACACTGAAGCTTTCTTT
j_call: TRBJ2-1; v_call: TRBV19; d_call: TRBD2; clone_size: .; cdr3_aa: CASSSRLAVGNEQFF; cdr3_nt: TGTGCCAGTAGTTCTAGACTAGCGGTGGGGAATGAGCAGTTCTTC
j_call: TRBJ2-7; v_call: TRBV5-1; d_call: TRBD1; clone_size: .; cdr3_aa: CASSPDRALDEQYF; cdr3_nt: TGCGCCAGCAGCCCCGACAGGGCCCTCGACGAGCAGTACTTC
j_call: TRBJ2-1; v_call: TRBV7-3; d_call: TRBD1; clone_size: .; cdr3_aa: CASSLQQGVGNEQFF; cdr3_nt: TGTGCCAGCAGCTTACAACAGGGGGTAGGGAATGAGCAGTTCTTC
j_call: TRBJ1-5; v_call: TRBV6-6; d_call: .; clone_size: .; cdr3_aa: CASSRRNPNYSNQPQHF; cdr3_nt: TGTGCCAGCAGCCGACGGAATCCGAACTATAGCAATCAGCCCCAGCATTTT
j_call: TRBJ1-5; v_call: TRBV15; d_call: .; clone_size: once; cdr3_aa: CATSSRTHQPQHF; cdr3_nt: TGTGCCACCAGCAGCAGAACGCATCAGCCCCAGCATTTT
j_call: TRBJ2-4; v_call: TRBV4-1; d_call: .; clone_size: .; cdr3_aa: CASSSGVPLAKNIQYF; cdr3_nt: TGCGCCAGCAGCTCCGGGGTTCCTTTAGCCAAAAACATTCAGTACTTC
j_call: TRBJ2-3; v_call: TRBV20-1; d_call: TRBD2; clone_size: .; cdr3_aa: CSASRGGRASAFTDTQYF; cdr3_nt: TGCAGTGCTAGTCGGGGGGGGAGGGCCTCCGCCTTCACAGATACGCAGTATTTT
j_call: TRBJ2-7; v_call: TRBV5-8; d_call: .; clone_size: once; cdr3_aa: CASSLGRIEILRGEQYF; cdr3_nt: TGTGCCAGCAGCTTGGGGCGGATAGAAATCCTCCGGGGGGAGCAGTACTTC
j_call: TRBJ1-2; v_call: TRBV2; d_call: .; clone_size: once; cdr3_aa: CASSVLPNYGYTF; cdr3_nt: TGTGCCAGCAGTGTACTTCCAAACTATGGCTACACCTTC
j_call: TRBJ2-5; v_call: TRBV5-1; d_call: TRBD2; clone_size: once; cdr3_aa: CASSLDGLAGSGTQYF; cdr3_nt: TGCGCCAGCAGCCTGGACGGACTAGCGGGGTCCGGGACCCAGTACTTC
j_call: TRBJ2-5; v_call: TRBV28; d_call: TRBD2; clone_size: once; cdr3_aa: CASSLFSGGKETQYF; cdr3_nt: TGTGCCAGCAGTTTATTCAGCGGGGGAAAAGAGACCCAGTACTTC
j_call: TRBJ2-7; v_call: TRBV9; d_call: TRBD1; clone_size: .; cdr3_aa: CASSAGQGAPYEQYF; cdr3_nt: TGTGCCAGCAGCGCGGGACAGGGTGCCCCCTACGAGCAGTACTTC
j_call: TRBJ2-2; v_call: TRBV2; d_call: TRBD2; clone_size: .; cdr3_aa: CASRGLAGRGELFF; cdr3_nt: TGTGCCAGCAGGGGACTAGCGGGGCGGGGGGAGCTGTTTTTT